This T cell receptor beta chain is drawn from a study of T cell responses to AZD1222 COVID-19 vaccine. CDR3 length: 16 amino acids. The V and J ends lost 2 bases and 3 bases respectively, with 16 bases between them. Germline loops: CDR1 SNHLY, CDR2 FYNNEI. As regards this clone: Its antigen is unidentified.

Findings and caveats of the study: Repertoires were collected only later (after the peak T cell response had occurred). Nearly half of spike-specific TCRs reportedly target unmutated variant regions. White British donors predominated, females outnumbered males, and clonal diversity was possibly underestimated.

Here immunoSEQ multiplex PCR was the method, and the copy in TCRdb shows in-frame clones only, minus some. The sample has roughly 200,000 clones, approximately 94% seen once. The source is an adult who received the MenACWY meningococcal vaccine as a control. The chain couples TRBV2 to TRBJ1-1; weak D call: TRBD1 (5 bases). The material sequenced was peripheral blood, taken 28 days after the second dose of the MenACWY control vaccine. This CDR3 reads CASSERPLLGDTEAFF. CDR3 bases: TGTGCCAGCAGTGAACGGCCGTTATTAGGGGACACTGAAGCTTTCTTT.